This TCR beta chain was obtained from a study of beta chain features in type 1 diabetes. V shed 4 bases, J shed 6 bases, and the junction held 9 bases outside the gene matches. CDR1 SQVTM and CDR2 ANQGSEA come from the germline V gene. This CDR3 is 14 amino acids long. Averaging roughly 0.12 L, one heparinised blood draw came from each individual donor. Expressed TCRB transcripts were sequenced because the entire RNA isolate underwent reverse transcription. Only in-frame clones appear in the TCRdb table, and some are missing; sequencing was by immunoSEQ multiplex PCR. The repertoire includes hundreds of thousands of clones, 30% of them detected once, and around 0.065% sits in the top ten.

The chain is built from TRBV29-1 and TRBJ2-1; 7 nucleotides agree with TRBD2. This receptor was taken from a man aged 18 to 29 in good health. The sample comprised naive CD4+ T cells from blood. The CDR3 bases are TGCAGCGTTGCTGGGCGGGAGTTTTCCAATGAGCAGTTCTTC. As protein: CSVAGREFSNEQFF.